Below are 26 T cell receptor beta chains sequenced from a single sample in a study of OX40 agonist ivuxolimab in advanced cancers. Repertoires were generated with immunoSEQ multiplex PCR, while TCRdb's copy carries only in-frame clones and drops some. The sample holds 65,000 to 95,000 clones, around nine tenths seen once. Source: CD4+ or CD8+ T cells sorted from blood, taken in a trial of the OX40 agonist ivuxolimab. The origin of the receptors is an adult with an advanced solid tumor such as melanoma, head and neck, liver or kidney cancer.

The chain uses TRBV11-3 and TRBJ2-5; 12 bases line up with TRBD2. Germline CDR1 SGHNT, CDR2 YENEEA. The CDR3 length is 17 residues. V shed 3 bases, J shed 3 bases, and the junction held 8 bases outside the gene matches. The CDR3 spells CASSFSGTSGSEETQYF. The CDR3 coding sequence is TGTGCCAGCAGCTTCTCCGGGACTAGCGGGTCCGAAGAGACCCAGTACTTC.

The CDR3 reads CASSVTDRYEQYF. The DNA of the CDR3 is TGCGCCAGCAGCGTGACAGACAGGTACGAGCAGTACTTC. V usage is TRBV5-1 and J usage is TRBJ2-7; maybe TRBD1 (6 bases). V lost 4 bases and J 4 bases, leaving 12 bases between the germline ends. The CDR3 extends over 13 amino acids. CDR1 and CDR2 from the germline V gene are SGHRS and YFSETQ.

This chain uses TRBV5-1 with TRBJ1-5; TRBD1 agrees at 7 bases. V lost 2 bases, J lost 4 bases, and 6 bases stayed unmatched. The CDR3 is 15 residues long. The germline V gene encodes CDR1 SGHRS and CDR2 YFSETQ. Here the CDR3 reads CASSFGTAENQPQHF. The CDR3 coding sequence is TGCGCCAGCAGCTTCGGGACAGCGGAAAATCAGCCCCAGCATTTT.

This chain uses TRBV5-6 with TRBJ2-7, with 11 positions matching TRBD2. This CDR3 region has 16 residues. CDR1 SGHDT and CDR2 YYEEEE come from the germline V gene. After removal of 4 bases from V and 0 bases from J, the junction contained 6 bases not matched to a gene. The CDR3 spells CASSPLTSGSSYEQYF. Written as DNA, the CDR3 is TGTGCCAGCAGCCCTCTTACTAGCGGGAGCTCCTACGAGCAGTACTTC.

For the CDR3, the DNA is TGCGCCAGCAGCCTTGGGGGGCCGAACTATGGCTACACCTTC. Amino acids: CASSLGGPNYGYTF. This chain joins TRBV5-1 and TRBJ1-2, with TRBD1 as a possible D gene (6 bases). The CDR3 has 14 residues. The V end was cut by 4 bases, the J end by 2 bases, with 12 bases between. The germline gives CDR1 SGHRS, CDR2 YFSETQ.

The rearrangement joins TRBV7-2 to TRBJ1-1; 7 bases line up with TRBD1. V was clipped by 0 bases and J by 4 bases; unmatched bases: 5. Germline V gene data show CDR1 as SGHTA and CDR2 as FQGNSA. The CDR3 sequence is 15 residues long. As DNA, the CDR3 is TGTGCCAGCAGCTTAGCCCGGCCAGGGGGCACTGAAGCTTTCTTT. Protein product: CASSLARPGGTEAFF.

The chain has TRBV15 and TRBJ2-7; the D gene could be TRBD1 or TRBD2 (5 bases each). Per germline, CDR1 LNHNV and CDR2 YYDKDF (reference sequence). The CDR3 has 18 amino acids. Trimming left V 0 bases short and J 5 bases short, with 23 bases between. The CDR3 nucleotides read TGTGCCACCAGCAGAGAACCCCCGGGACCCTCATTGTTCGACGAGCAGTACTTC. Protein: CATSREPPGPSLFDEQYF. Complete variable domain (other parts from reference TRBV15 and TRBJ2-7): DAMVIQNPRYQVTQFGKPVTLSCSQTLNHNVMYWYQQKSSQAPKLLFHYYDKDFNNEADTPDNFQSRRPNTSFCFLDIRSPGLGDTAMYLCATSREPPGPSLFDEQYFGPGTRLTVT.

The rearrangement links TRBV27 to TRBJ1-1; possible D gene TRBD1, 6 bases. The CDR3 sequence is 14 residues long. The germline gives CDR1 MNHEY, CDR2 SMNVEV (reference sequence). V lost 3 bases to trimming and J lost 4 bases, with 12 bases between them. The CDR3 reads CASSFWGGGTEAFF. The CDR3 DNA reads as TGTGCCAGCAGTTTTTGGGGAGGGGGCACTGAAGCTTTCTTT.

The chain joins TRBV27 to TRBJ1-1; 10 bases are shared with TRBD1. After removal of 3 bases from V and 7 bases from J, the junction contained 2 bases not matched to a gene. The CDR3 covers 13 residues. Germline CDR1 is MNHEY and CDR2 is SMNVEV (reference sequence). The CDR3 sequence is CASSFRTGGEAFF. Here the CDR3 DNA reads TGTGCCAGCAGTTTCCGGACAGGGGGTGAAGCTTTCTTT.

The gene calls are TRBV28 and TRBJ1-4, with 9 bases aligning to TRBD1. This CDR3 is built from 15 residues. Trimming took 2 bases from V and 8 from J; bases not matched to a gene: 6. From germline, CDR1 is MDHEN and CDR2 SYDVKM. The CDR3 reads CASSLGTGLGEKLFF. DNA of the CDR3: TGTGCCAGCAGTTTAGGGACAGGGCTAGGCGAAAAACTGTTTTTT.

A few counts support this clone. The rearrangement links TRBV30 to TRBJ1-5, with 7 bases identical to TRBD1. The CDR3 consists of 16 residues. With V trimmed by 1 base and J by 0 bases, 6 bases remained unmatched. Germline values: CDR1 GTSNPN, CDR2 SVGIG (reference sequence). CDR3 protein: CAWSAAGTVSNQPQHF. In nucleotides, the CDR3 is TGTGCCTGGAGTGCGGCCGGGACAGTTAGCAATCAGCCCCAGCATTTT.

The rearrangement uses TRBV6-5 and TRBJ2-1; D is uncertain. This CDR3 spans 13 amino acids. V lost 10 bases, J lost 1 base, and 11 bases lay in between. Germline CDR1 reads MNHEY; CDR2 reads SVGAGI. DNA of the CDR3: TGTGCCACCCGCCGAAAATCCTACAATGAGCAGTTCTTC. Its protein is CATRRKSYNEQFF.

This chain uses TRBV5-1 with TRBJ2-1, with 14 bases identical to TRBD2. CDR1 and CDR2 (germline): SGHRS, YFSETQ. The CDR3 runs to 16 residues. Unmatched junction bases numbered 4, after V lost 2 bases and J lost 6 bases. The CDR3 spells CASSLDGTSGSNEQFF. CDR3 DNA sequence: TGCGCCAGCAGCTTAGACGGGACTAGCGGGAGCAATGAGCAGTTCTTC.

This clone was found a few times. The chain has TRBV14 and TRBJ2-7; D might be TRBD1 (6 bases). Trimming took off 5 bases at V and 1 base at J, with 12 bases between the two ends. The CDR3 extends over 14 amino acids. Germline V gene lookup returns CDR1 SGHDN and CDR2 FVKESK. The CDR3 DNA is TGTGCCAGCAGCTCTTTTACAGGGTCCTACGAGCAGTACTTC. The encoded protein is CASSSFTGSYEQYF. The full variable domain, rest sourced from reference TRBV14 and TRBJ2-7, is EAGVTQFPSHSVIEKGQTVTLRCDPISGHDNLYWYRRVMGKEIKFLLHFVKESKQDESGMPNNRFLAERTGGTYSTLKVQPAELEDSGVYFCASSSFTGSYEQYFGPGTRLTVT.

This chain connects TRBV6-6 to TRBJ1-2; D not resolved. The CDR3 runs 13 residues. The germline CDR1 and CDR2 sequences are MNHNY and SVGAGI (reference sequence). Trimming removed 7 bases at V and 4 bases at J, with 13 bases between. The CDR3 nucleotides read TGTGCCAGCAACCCACCCCATATCTATGGCTACACCTTC. Its translation: CASNPPHIYGYTF.

The chain combines TRBV5-1 with TRBJ2-2; tentatively, D is TRBD2 (6 bases). This CDR3 has 14 residues. CDR1 is SGHRS, CDR2 YFSETQ, per germline. Trimming cost V 5 bases and J 6 bases, with 14 bases left between them. CDR3 nucleotide sequence: TGCGCCAGCAGATGGGGACTCGAAGCCGGGGAGCTGTTTTTT. It is translated as CASRWGLEAGELFF.

The chain employs TRBV25-1 and TRBJ2-5; TRBD2 matches 14 bases. Trimming removed 4 bases from V and 11 bases from J; junction bases left unmatched: 12. CDR1 is MGHDK and CDR2 is SYGVNS in the germline V gene. CDR3 length: 16 amino acids. The CDR3 region is CASSGTSGRTWQGQYF. As DNA, the CDR3 is TGTGCCAGCAGTGGGACTAGCGGGAGGACATGGCAGGGGCAGTACTTC.

The chain employs TRBV25-1 and TRBJ2-5; D possibly corresponds to TRBD1 (6 bases). Germline CDR1 is MGHDK and CDR2 is SYGVNS. V was cut by 1 base and J by 6 bases, with 18 bases left in between. The CDR3 loop spans 16 amino acids. CDR3 loop: CASSESVTGGNKTQYF. DNA for the CDR3: TGTGCCAGCAGTGAATCCGTGACAGGAGGTAACAAGACCCAGTACTTC.

This chain links TRBV5-1 with TRBJ1-1, with TRBD1 matching 7 bases. J gave up 0 bases and V 5 bases, and 4 bases lay outside the gene matches. Germline V lookup: CDR1 SGHRS, CDR2 YFSETQ. This CDR3 region has 14 residues. CDR3 sequence: CASRTTGVNTEAFF. CDR3 in DNA: TGCGCCAGCAGGACAACAGGGGTGAACACTGAAGCTTTCTTT.

The chain recombines TRBV29-1 with TRBJ2-5; 13 nucleotides align to TRBD2. J was trimmed by 1 base and V by 6 bases; bases with no gene match: 5. CDR3 length equals 15 residues. CDR1 is SQVTM and CDR2 is ANQGSEA in the germline V gene. The CDR3 here is CSVARTSGSQETQYF. As DNA, the CDR3 is TGCAGCGTCGCAAGGACTAGCGGGAGCCAAGAGACCCAGTACTTC.

J is TRBJ2-7 and V is TRBV9; 8 bases map to TRBD2. The CDR3 loop spans 16 amino acids. With 4 bases clipped from V and 5 bases from J, the junction kept 14 bases outside the gene matches. CDR1 is SGDLS, CDR2 YYNGEE, per germline. CDR3 region: CASSPRGGTSSHEQYF. CDR3 nucleotides: TGTGCCAGCAGCCCCAGGGGTGGGACTAGTTCCCACGAGCAGTACTTC.

This chain links TRBV6-1 with TRBJ1-1; no reliable D call. Trimming removed 1 base at V and 10 bases at J, with 16 bases between. This CDR3 is 14 amino acids long. Per the germline V gene, CDR1 is MNHNS and CDR2 is SASEGT. Here the CDR3 reads CASSEGGMILRAFF. CDR3 nucleotide sequence: TGTGCCAGCAGTGAAGGAGGGATGATTTTGAGAGCTTTCTTT.

This clone was seen once. The J gene is TRBJ2-7, the V gene TRBV2; D ambiguous. The CDR3 spans 12 residues. V was cut by 5 bases and J by 2 bases, with 7 bases left in between. CDR1 SNHLY and CDR2 FYNNEI come from the germline V gene. CDR3 in DNA: TGTGCCAGCAGTACTGGGCCCTACGAGCAGTACTTC. Protein sequence: CASSTGPYEQYF.

The chain combines TRBV10-3 with TRBJ1-3; no definite D call. The germline V and J ends were trimmed by 10 bases and 0 bases, with 10 bases remaining between them. Germline lookup yields CDR1 ENHRY and CDR2 SYGVKD. CDR3 length equals 13 residues. The CDR3 loop is CATIGSSGNTIYF. The CDR3 bases are TGTGCCACCATAGGGAGCTCTGGAAACACCATATATTTT.

The chain carries TRBV30 and TRBJ2-7; possible D gene TRBD2, 6 bases. V lost 4 bases to trimming and J lost 6 bases, with 10 bases between them. The germline CDR1 and CDR2 sequences are GTSNPN and SVGIG (reference sequence). CDR3 size: 11 residues. The CDR3 bases are TGTGCCTGGATTTTGGGAGGCGAGCAGTACTTC. Translation: CAWILGGEQYF.

The chain combines TRBV28 with TRBJ2-5; D unresolved. Trimming cost V 4 bases and J 7 bases, with 7 bases left between them. This CDR3 is 11 amino acids long. Germline-derived CDR1 and CDR2 are MDHEN and SYDVKM. This chain's CDR3 is CASSWKGTQYF. The CDR3 DNA reads as TGTGCCAGCAGTTGGAAGGGGACCCAGTACTTC.